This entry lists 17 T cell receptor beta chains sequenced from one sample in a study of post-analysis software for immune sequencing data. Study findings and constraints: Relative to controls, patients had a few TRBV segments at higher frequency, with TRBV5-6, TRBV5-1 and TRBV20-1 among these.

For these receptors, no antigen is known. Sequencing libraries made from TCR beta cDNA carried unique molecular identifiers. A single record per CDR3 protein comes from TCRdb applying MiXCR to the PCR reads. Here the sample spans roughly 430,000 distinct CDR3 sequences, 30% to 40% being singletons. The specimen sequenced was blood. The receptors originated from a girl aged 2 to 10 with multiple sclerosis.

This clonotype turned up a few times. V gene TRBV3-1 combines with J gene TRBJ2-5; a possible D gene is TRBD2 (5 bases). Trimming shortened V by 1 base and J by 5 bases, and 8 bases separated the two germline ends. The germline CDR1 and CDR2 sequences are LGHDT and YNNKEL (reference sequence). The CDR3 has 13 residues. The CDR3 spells CASSQGGLETQYF. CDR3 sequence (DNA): TGTGCCAGCAGCCAAGGAGGGTTGGAGACCCAGTACTTC.

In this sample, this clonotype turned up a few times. CDR3 region: CASRGGRTDTQYF. Written as DNA, the CDR3 is TGTGCCAGCCGAGGGGGGCGCACAGATACGCAGTATTTT. The chain is built from TRBV6-6 and TRBJ2-3; D possibly uses TRBD1 or TRBD2 (6 bases each). Germline V lookup: CDR1 MNHNY, CDR2 SVGAGI (reference sequence). The length of the CDR3 is 13 residues. Trimming stripped 8 bases from V and 1 base from J, with 10 bases between.

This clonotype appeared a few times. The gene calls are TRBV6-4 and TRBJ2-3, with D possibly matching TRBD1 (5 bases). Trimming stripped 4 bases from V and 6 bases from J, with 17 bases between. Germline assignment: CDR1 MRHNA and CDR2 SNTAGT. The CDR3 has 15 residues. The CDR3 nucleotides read TGTGCCAGCAGTGGGACATTAGGCCCCCCTGATACGCAGTATTTT. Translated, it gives CASSGTLGPPDTQYF.

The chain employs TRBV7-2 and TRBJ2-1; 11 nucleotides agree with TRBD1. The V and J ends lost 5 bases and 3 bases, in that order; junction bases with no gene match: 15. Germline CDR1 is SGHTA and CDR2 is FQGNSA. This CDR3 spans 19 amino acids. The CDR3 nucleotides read TGTGCCAGCAGCCGGCCCGGACAGGGGGCGAGGGCCCTCTACAATGAGCAGTTCTTC. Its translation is CASSRPGQGARALYNEQFF.

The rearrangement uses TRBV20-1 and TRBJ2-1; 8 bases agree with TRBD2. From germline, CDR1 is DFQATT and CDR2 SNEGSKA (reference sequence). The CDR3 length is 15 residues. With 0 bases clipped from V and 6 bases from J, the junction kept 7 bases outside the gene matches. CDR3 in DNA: TGCAGTGCTAGAGATTCCGGGAGGGCCCGCAATGAGCAGTTCTTC. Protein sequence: CSARDSGRARNEQFF.

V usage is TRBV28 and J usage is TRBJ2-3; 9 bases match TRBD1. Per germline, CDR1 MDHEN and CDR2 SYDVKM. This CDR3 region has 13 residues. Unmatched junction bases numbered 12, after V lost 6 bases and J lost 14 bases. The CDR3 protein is CASSTLDRGSSYF. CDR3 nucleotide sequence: TGTGCCAGCAGCACTCTCGACAGGGGGTCCTCGTATTTT.

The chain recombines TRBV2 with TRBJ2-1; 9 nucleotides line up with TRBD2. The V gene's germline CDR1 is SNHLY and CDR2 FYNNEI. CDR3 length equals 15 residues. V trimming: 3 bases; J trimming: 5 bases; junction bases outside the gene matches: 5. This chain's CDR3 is CASSEEVAGDNEQFF. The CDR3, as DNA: TGTGCCAGCAGTGAGGAAGTAGCGGGGGACAATGAGCAGTTCTTC.

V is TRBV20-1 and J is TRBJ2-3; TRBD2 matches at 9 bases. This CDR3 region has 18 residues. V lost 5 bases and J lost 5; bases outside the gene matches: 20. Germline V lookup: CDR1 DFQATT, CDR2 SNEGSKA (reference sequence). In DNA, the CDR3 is TGCAGTGCTCGACCCTCCCCCGGCGTGCGGGGGGGCCGAGATACGCAGTATTTT. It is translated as CSARPSPGVRGGRDTQYF.

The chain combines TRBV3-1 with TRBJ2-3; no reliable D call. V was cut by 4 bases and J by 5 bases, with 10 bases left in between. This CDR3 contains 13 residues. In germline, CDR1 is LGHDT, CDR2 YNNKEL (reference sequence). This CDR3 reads CASSLGVIDTQYF. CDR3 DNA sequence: TGTGCCAGCAGCCTTGGGGTTATAGATACGCAGTATTTT.

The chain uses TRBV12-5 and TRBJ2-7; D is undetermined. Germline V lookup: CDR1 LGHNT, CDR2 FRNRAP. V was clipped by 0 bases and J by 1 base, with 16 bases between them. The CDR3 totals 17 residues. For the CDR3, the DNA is TGTGCTAGTGGTTTGGTTATTCGCCAATCTTTGTCCTACGAGCAGTACTTC. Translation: CASGLVIRQSLSYEQYF.

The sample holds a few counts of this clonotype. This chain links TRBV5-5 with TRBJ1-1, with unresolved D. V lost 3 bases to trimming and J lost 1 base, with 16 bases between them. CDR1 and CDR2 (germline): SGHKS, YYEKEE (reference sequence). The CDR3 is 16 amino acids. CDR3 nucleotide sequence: TGTGCCAGCAGCTCACAGAGACTGGTATGGAACACTGAAGCTTTCTTT. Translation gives CASSSQRLVWNTEAFF.

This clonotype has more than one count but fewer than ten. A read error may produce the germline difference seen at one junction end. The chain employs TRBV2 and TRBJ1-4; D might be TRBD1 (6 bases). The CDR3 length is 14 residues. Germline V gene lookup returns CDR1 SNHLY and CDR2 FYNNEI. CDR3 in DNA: TGTGCCGGCAGCGGACAGACTTTTAATGAAAAACTGTTTTTT. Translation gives CAGSGQTFNEKLFF.

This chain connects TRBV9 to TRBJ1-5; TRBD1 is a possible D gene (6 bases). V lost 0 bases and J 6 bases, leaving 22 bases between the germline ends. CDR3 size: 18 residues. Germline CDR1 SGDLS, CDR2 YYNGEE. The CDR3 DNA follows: TGTGCCAGCAGCGTAGAGGGGGGGGGGCAGAGGTGGTTTCAGCCCCAGCATTTT. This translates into CASSVEGGGQRWFQPQHF.

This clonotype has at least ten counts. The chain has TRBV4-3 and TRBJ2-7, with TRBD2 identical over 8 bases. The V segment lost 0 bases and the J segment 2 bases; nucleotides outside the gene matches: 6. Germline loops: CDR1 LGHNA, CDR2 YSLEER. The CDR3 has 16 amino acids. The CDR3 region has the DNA TGCGCCAGCAGCCAAGATTCTAGCGGGCCTACCTACGAGCAGTACTTC. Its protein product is CASSQDSSGPTYEQYF.

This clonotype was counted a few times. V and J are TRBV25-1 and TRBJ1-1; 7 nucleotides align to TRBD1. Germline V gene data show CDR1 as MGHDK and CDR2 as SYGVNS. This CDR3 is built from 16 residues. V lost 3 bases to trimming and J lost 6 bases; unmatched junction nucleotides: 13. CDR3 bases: TGTGCCAGCAGTGACACCTTACAGGGGAGGGGACCTGAAGCTTTCTTT. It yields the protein CASSDTLQGRGPEAFF.

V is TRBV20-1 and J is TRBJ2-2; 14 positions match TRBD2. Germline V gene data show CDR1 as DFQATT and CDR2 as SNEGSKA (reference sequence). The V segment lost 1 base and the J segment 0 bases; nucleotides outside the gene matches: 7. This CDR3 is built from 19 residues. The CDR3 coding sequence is TGCAGTGCTAGAGTTGGACTAGCGGGAGGAAACTCGAACACCGGGGAGCTGTTTTTT. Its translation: CSARVGLAGGNSNTGELFF.

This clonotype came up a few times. Written as DNA, the CDR3 is TGCAGTGCCGTAGCGGGAGGGTCCTACAATGAGCAGTTCTTC. Protein sequence: CSAVAGGSYNEQFF. V usage is TRBV20-1 and J usage is TRBJ2-1, with 11 bases fitting TRBD2. There are 14 residues in the CDR3. V dropped 6 bases and J dropped 1; count of bases not matched to a gene: 2. CDR1 and CDR2 from the germline V gene are DFQATT and SNEGSKA (reference sequence).